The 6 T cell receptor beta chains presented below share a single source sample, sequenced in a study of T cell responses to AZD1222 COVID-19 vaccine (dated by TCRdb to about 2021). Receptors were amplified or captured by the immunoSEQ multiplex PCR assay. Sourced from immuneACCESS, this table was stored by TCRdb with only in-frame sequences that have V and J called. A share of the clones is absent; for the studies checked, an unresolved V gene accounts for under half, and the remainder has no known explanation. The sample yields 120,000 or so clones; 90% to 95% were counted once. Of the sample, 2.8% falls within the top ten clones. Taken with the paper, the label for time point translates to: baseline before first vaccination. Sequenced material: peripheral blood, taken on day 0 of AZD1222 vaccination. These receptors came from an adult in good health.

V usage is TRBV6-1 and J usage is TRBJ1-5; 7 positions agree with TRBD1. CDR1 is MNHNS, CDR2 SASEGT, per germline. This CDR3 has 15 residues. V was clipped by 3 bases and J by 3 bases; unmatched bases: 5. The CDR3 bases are TGTGCCAGCAGTGACCGGGGACAGACCAATCAGCCCCAGCATTTT. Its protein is CASSDRGQTNQPQHF.

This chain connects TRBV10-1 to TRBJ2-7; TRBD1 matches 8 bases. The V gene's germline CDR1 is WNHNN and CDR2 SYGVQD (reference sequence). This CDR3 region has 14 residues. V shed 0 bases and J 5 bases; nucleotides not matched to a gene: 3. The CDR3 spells CASSESQGANEQYF. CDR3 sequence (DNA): TGCGCCAGCAGTGAGTCCCAGGGGGCAAACGAGCAGTACTTC.

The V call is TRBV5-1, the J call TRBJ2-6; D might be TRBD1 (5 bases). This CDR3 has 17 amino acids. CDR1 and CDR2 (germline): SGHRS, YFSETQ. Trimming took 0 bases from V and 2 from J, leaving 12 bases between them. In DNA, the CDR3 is TGCGCCAGCAGCTTGGAGGCAGGGCTTCCTGGGGCCAACGTCCTGACTTTC. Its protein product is CASSLEAGLPGANVLTF.

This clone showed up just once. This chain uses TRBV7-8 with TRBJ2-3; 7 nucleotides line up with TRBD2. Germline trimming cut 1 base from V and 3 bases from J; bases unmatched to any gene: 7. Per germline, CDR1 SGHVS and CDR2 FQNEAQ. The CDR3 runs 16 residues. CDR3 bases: TGTGCCAGCAGCTTAGTCACCGCGGGAGCGACAGATACGCAGTATTTT. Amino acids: CASSLVTAGATDTQYF.

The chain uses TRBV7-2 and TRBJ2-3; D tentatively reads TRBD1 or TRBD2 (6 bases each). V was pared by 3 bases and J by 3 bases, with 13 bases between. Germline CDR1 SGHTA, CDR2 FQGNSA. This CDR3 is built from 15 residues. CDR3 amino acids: CASSLVRGGTDTQYF. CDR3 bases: TGTGCCAGCAGCTTGGTTAGAGGGGGGACAGATACGCAGTATTTT.

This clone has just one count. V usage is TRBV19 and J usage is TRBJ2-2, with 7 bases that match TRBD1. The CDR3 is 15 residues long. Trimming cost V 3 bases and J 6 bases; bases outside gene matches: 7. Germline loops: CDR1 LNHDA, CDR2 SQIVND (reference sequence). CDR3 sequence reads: CASSMVQGVAGELFF. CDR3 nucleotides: TGTGCCAGTAGTATGGTTCAGGGGGTGGCCGGGGAGCTGTTTTTT.